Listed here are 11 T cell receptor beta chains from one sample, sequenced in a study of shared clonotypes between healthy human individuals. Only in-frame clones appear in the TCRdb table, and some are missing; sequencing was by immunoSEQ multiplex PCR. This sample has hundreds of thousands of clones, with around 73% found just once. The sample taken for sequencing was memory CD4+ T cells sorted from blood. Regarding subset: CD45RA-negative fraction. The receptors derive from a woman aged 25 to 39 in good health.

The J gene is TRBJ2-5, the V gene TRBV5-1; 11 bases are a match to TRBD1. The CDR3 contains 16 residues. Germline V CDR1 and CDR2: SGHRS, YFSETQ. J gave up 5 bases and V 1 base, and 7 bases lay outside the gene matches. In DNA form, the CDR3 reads TGCGCCAGCAGCTTGTTGGGACAGGGGGTCGGGGAGACCCAGTACTTC. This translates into CASSLLGQGVGETQYF.

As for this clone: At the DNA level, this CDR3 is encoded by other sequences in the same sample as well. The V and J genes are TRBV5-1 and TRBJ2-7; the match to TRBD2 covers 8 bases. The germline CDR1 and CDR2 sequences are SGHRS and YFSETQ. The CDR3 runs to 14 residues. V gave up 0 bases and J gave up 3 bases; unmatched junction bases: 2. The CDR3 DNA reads TGCGCCAGCAGCTTGGGAGCGGGAGTCTACGAGCAGTACTTC. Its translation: CASSLGAGVYEQYF.

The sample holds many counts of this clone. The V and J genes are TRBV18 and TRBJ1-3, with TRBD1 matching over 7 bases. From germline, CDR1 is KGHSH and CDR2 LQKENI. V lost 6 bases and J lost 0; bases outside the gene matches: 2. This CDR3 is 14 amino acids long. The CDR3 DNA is TGTGCCAGCTCCGGGGACAGCTCTGGAAACACCATATATTTT. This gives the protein CASSGDSSGNTIYF. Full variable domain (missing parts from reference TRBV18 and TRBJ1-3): NAGVMQNPRHLVRRRGQEARLRCSPMKGHSHVYWYRQLPEEGLKFMVYLQKENIIDESGMPKERFSAEFPKEGPSILRIQQVVRGDSAAYFCASSGDSSGNTIYFGEGSWLTVV.

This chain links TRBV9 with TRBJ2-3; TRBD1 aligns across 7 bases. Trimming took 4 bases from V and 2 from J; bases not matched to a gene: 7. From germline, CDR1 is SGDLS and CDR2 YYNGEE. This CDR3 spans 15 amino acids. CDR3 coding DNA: TGTGCCAGCAGCCCTTGGGACAGACTCACAGATACGCAGTATTTT. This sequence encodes CASSPWDRLTDTQYF.

The CDR3 reads CASWGSGANVLTF. The CDR3 coding sequence is TGTGCCTCTTGGGGTTCTGGGGCCAACGTCCTGACTTTC. This chain joins TRBV28 and TRBJ2-6; D is undetermined. This CDR3 comprises 13 residues. Per germline, CDR1 MDHEN and CDR2 SYDVKM. V lost 11 bases, J lost 1 base, and 9 bases lay in between.

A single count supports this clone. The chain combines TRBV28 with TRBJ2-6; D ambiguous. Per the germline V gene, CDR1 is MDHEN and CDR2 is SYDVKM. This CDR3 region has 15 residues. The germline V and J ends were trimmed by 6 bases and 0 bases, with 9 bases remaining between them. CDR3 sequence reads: CASRRPLSGANVLTF. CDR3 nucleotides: TGTGCCAGCAGAAGACCGCTCTCTGGGGCCAACGTCCTGACTTTC.

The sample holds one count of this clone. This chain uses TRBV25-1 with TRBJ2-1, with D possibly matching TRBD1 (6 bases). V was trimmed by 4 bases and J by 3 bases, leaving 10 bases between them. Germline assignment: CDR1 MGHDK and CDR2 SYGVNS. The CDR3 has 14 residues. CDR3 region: CASSADRNYNEQFF. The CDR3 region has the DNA TGTGCCAGCAGTGCAGACAGGAACTACAATGAGCAGTTCTTC.

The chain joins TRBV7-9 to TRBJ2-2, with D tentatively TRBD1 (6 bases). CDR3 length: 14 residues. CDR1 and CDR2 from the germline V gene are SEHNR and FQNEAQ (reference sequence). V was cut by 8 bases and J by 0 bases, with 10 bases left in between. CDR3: CASGGRANTGELFF. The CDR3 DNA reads TGTGCCAGCGGGGGCAGGGCGAACACCGGGGAGCTGTTTTTT. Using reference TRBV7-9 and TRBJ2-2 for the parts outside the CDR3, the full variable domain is DTGVSQNPRHKITKRGQNVTFRCDPISEHNRLYWYRQTLGQGPEFLTYFQNEAQLEKSRLLSDRFSAERPKGSFSTLEIQRTEQGDSAMYLCASGGRANTGELFFGEGSRLTVL.

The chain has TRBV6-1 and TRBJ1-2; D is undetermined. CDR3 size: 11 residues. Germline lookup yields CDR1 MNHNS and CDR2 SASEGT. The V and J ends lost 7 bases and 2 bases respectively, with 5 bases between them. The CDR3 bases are TGTGCCAGCACACAGAACTATGGCTACACCTTC. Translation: CASTQNYGYTF.

Written as DNA, the CDR3 is TGTGCCAGCAGCTTAGTGACCAACCAAGAGACCCAGTACTTC. Protein product: CASSLVTNQETQYF. This chain uses TRBV7-9 with TRBJ2-5; D is unclear. CDR1 and CDR2 (germline): SEHNR, FQNEAQ (reference sequence). This CDR3 has 14 amino acids. Trimming removed 1 base from V and 0 bases from J, with 6 bases in between.

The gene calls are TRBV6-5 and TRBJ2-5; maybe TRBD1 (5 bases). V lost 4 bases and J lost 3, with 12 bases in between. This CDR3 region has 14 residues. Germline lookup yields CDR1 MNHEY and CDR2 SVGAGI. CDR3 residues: CASSSLTVKETQYF. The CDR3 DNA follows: TGTGCCAGCAGTTCCCTGACAGTTAAAGAGACCCAGTACTTC.